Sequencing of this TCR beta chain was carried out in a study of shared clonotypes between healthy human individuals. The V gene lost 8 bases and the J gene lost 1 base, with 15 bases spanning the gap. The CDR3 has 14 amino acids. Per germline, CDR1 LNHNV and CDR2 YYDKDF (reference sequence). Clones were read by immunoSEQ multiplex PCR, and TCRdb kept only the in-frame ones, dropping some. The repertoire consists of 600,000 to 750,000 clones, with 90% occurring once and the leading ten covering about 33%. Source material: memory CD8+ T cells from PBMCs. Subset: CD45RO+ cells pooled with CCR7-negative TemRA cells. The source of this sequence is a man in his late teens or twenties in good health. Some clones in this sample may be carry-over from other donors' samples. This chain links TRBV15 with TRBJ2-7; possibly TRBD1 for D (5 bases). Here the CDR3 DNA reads TGTGCCACCTCCCGAACTGGGGCTTCCTACGAGCAGTACTTC. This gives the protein CATSRTGASYEQYF.